These T cell receptor beta chains were read from a single sample in a study of shared clonotypes between healthy human individuals. TCRdb keeps only in-frame clones here, not all; method: immunoSEQ multiplex PCR. The data show approximately 740,000 clones, 92% seen once. The material sequenced was naive CD8+ T cells sorted from blood. Receptor source: a man between 25 and 39 years old in good health. The conserved cysteine and the conserved F or W are not part of the CDR3 here.

V: TRBV7-6; length: 12; J: TRBJ1-1; CDR3: ASSLGEGQAEAF
V: TRBV21-1; length: 13; J: TRBJ2-7; CDR3: ASSPGELDSYEQY
V: TRBV18; length: 17; J: TRBJ1-1; CDR3: ASSPPFGVPTFMNTEAF
V: TRBV15; length: 13; J: TRBJ2-5; CDR3: ATSELAVYQETQY
V: TRBV4-3; length: 13; J: TRBJ2-2; CDR3: ASSQDPAGAGELF
V: TRBV27; length: 10; J: TRBJ2-3; CDR3: ASTSSTDTQY
V: TRBV7-9; length: 10; J: TRBJ2-7; CDR3: ASSLGPWEQY
V: TRBV7-2; length: 13; J: TRBJ2-1; CDR3: AIQSQDLNYNEQF
V: TRBV9; length: 12; J: TRBJ1-1; CDR3: ASSVERSNTEAF
V: TRBV7-9; length: 14; J: TRBJ1-1; CDR3: ASSLVGQGRGTEAF
V: TRBV28; length: 19; J: TRBJ2-2; CDR3: ASSQVEVPSGSPSNTGELF
V: TRBV12-5; length: 16; J: TRBJ2-2; CDR3: ASGSAASGTLLTGELF
V: TRBV27; length: 11; J: TRBJ1-2; CDR3: ASSPGQGYGYT
V: TRBV6-1; length: 14; J: TRBJ2-7; CDR3: ASSEDGRVGPYEQY
V: TRBV29-1; length: 10; J: TRBJ1-1; CDR3: SAWVQNTEAF
V: TRBV5-1; length: 13; J: TRBJ2-7; CDR3: ASRFSGGSTYEQY
V: TRBV30; length: 12; J: TRBJ2-1; CDR3: AWNGLAGYNEQF
V: TRBV5-6; length: 14; J: TRBJ1-4; CDR3: ASSLWGTRTREKLF
V: TRBV9; length: 11; J: TRBJ2-1; CDR3: ASSGDFYNEQF
V: TRBV5-6; length: 14; J: TRBJ2-7; CDR3: ASSLSGLAASYEQY
V: TRBV7-2; length: 13; J: TRBJ2-3; CDR3: ASSLEEVSTDTQY
V: TRBV6-1; length: 12; J: TRBJ2-1; CDR3: ASTRQGSYNEQF
V: TRBV7-2; length: 12; J: TRBJ2-7; CDR3: ASSFYPGAYEQY
V: TRBV7-9; length: 13; J: TRBJ2-5; CDR3: ASSPRTSGRETQY
V: TRBV5-6; length: 10; J: TRBJ2-2; CDR3: ASSWGTGELF
V: TRBV5-1; length: 14; J: TRBJ2-7; CDR3: ASSAQGLGSSYEQY
V: TRBV5-1; length: 12; J: TRBJ2-7; CDR3: ASSLAGQGYEQY
V: TRBV6-5; length: 13; J: TRBJ2-1; CDR3: ASSYGARNTNEQF
V: TRBV4-1; length: 14; J: TRBJ1-1; CDR3: ASSQGLSQVNTEAF
V: TRBV7-6; length: 12; J: TRBJ2-3; CDR3: ASSPVPSTDTQY